Presented here are 24 T cell receptor beta chains from one specimen sequenced in a study of blood T cell repertoires in COVID-19. Generated by immunoSEQ multiplex PCR, the TCRdb table keeps only in-frame clones and is missing some. The table includes some 320,000 clones, 85% detected once. Sequencing input: PBMCs or T cells enriched from blood (not recorded which). These receptors were collected from a young woman who had been exposed to COVID-19.

The genes are TRBV6-5 and TRBJ1-1; D ambiguous. This CDR3 region has 14 residues. V was shortened by 2 bases and J by 4 bases, with 11 bases between the two germline ends. Germline V lookup: CDR1 MNHEY, CDR2 SVGAGI. CDR3 coding DNA: TGTGCCAGCAGTTACGCCGCCAGAGGCACTGAAGCTTTCTTT. Protein sequence: CASSYAARGTEAFF.

The gene calls are TRBV21-1 and TRBJ2-3; no DNA check was done on the table's D call, TRBD2. TRBV21-1 is noted as a pseudogene. This CDR3 is built from 15 residues. CDR3 amino acids: CASTLFRLPKDTQYF. The CDR3 DNA follows: TGTGCCAGCACCCTGTTTAGATTACCCAAAGATACGCAGTATTTT.

This clone was picked up one time. This sequence joins TRBV30 and TRBJ1-2, with TRBD1 matching 8 bases. Trimming removed 4 bases from V and 8 bases from J; junction bases left unmatched: 3. Per germline, CDR1 GTSNPN and CDR2 SVGIG (reference sequence). The CDR3 length is 11 residues. In nucleotides, the CDR3 is TGTGCCTGGACCTCAGGGGGCGGCTACACCTTC. Residues: CAWTSGGGYTF.

The V call is TRBV6-5, the J call TRBJ2-7; D perhaps matches TRBD1 (6 bases). Germline CDR1 is MNHEY and CDR2 is SVGAGI. V dropped 6 bases and J dropped 5 bases, with 20 bases sitting between them. CDR3 length: 15 residues. The CDR3 region is CASRQTGGILDEQYF. CDR3 sequence (DNA): TGTGCCAGCAGACAGACAGGAGGAATATTAGACGAGCAGTACTTC.

The J gene is TRBJ1-3, the V gene TRBV9, with D unclear. Trimming removed 0 bases from V and 3 bases from J, with 10 bases in between. This CDR3 is 15 amino acids long. Germline CDR1 is SGDLS and CDR2 is YYNGEE. The CDR3 DNA is TGTGCCAGCAGCGTAGATCAAGCGAATGGAAACACCATATATTTT. Translating it yields CASSVDQANGNTIYF.

The chain employs TRBV11-2 and TRBJ1-5; a possible D gene is TRBD1 (6 bases). Germline V gene sequence: CDR1 SGHAT, CDR2 FQNNGV. V lost 5 bases and J 4 bases, leaving 18 bases between the germline ends. The CDR3 spans 16 residues. CDR3 DNA: TGTGCCAGCAGCCCCACAGGGAATCCGAGGAATCAGCCCCAGCATTTT. Protein sequence: CASSPTGNPRNQPQHF.

The chain has TRBV14 and TRBJ1-2; D unclear. This CDR3 spans 13 amino acids. Germline values: CDR1 SGHDN, CDR2 FVKESK. V shed 2 bases and J shed 3 bases, with 7 bases lying between them. The CDR3 spells CASSQPSDYGYTF. CDR3 nucleotide sequence: TGTGCCAGCAGCCAACCCAGCGACTATGGCTACACCTTC.

This clone was recorded once. This sequence joins TRBV28 and TRBJ1-6; no clear D. V lost 4 bases to trimming and J lost 11 bases, with 15 bases between them. CDR3 length: 14 residues. The germline CDR1 and CDR2 sequences are MDHEN and SYDVKM. The CDR3, as DNA: TGTGCCAGCAGTTCCCCTAGTGACGGTACACCCCTCCACTTT. Residues: CASSSPSDGTPLHF.

In this sample, this clone turned up a few times. DNA for the CDR3: TGTGCCAGCAGCTTATTACGGTCGGGAGGCGCGGGCTATGGCTACACCTTC. Translated, it gives CASSLLRSGGAGYGYTF. This chain uses TRBV7-2 with TRBJ1-2; D not resolved. The germline V and J ends were trimmed by 2 bases and 4 bases, with 20 bases remaining between them. The germline V gene has CDR1 SGHTA and CDR2 FQGNSA. CDR3 length: 17 amino acids.

The genes are TRBV2 and TRBJ1-2; 8 bases match TRBD1. The length of the CDR3 is 17 residues. Germline V gene sequence: CDR1 SNHLY, CDR2 FYNNEI. The junction had 16 bases not matched to a gene; V was cut back by 8 bases and J by 2 bases. CDR3 in amino acids: CASSAPWSTGGNYGYTF. CDR3 in DNA: TGTGCCAGCTCGGCCCCTTGGTCAACAGGGGGAAACTATGGCTACACCTTC.

This clone was detected only once. This chain links TRBV11-2 with TRBJ2-7, with D perhaps TRBD2 (6 bases). The CDR3 length is 16 residues. V lost 5 bases to trimming and J lost 0 bases, with 17 bases between them. Germline V gene data show CDR1 as SGHAT and CDR2 as FQNNGV. CDR3: CASSPVWAGSSYEQYF. The CDR3 region has the DNA TGTGCCAGCAGCCCCGTATGGGCGGGGAGCTCCTACGAGCAGTACTTC.

The chain couples TRBV5-4 to TRBJ2-7; 8 bases line up with TRBD1. This CDR3 contains 14 residues. The junction had 6 bases not matched to a gene; V was cut back by 0 bases and J by 7 bases. From germline, CDR1 is SGHNT and CDR2 YYREEE (reference sequence). The chain's CDR3 is CASSLAVDRGEQYF. The CDR3 nucleotides read TGTGCCAGCAGCTTGGCCGTCGACAGGGGTGAGCAGTACTTC.

This clone was counted a single time. V gene TRBV7-9 combines with J gene TRBJ2-3; tentatively, D is TRBD1 (5 bases). Trimming cost V 2 bases and J 3 bases, with 15 bases left between them. The CDR3 has 16 amino acids. Germline CDR1 is SEHNR and CDR2 is FQNEAQ (reference sequence). CDR3 protein: CASSLKQLQDTDTQYF. The DNA for the CDR3 is TGTGCCAGCAGCTTAAAACAGCTACAGGATACAGATACGCAGTATTTT.

This clone was seen just once. The CDR3, as DNA: TGTGCCAGCAGCCTAGGACAGGGGCCCACAGATACGCAGTATTTT. As protein: CASSLGQGPTDTQYF. The chain carries TRBV11-3 and TRBJ2-3, with 9 bases aligning to TRBD1. From germline, CDR1 is SGHNT and CDR2 YENEEA. The CDR3 runs 15 residues. V dropped 5 bases and J dropped 2; count of bases not matched to a gene: 5.

The rearrangement uses TRBV29-1 and TRBJ2-1, with TRBD2 matching 10 bases. The germline V gene encodes CDR1 SQVTM and CDR2 ANQGSEA. Germline trimming cut 6 bases from V and 4 bases from J; bases unmatched to any gene: 3. This CDR3 is 13 amino acids long. The chain's CDR3 is CSVERGGYNEQFF. CDR3 coding DNA: TGCAGCGTGGAGCGGGGGGGATACAATGAGCAGTTCTTC.

V gene TRBV11-2 combines with J gene TRBJ2-7; 13 nucleotides align to TRBD2. The V and J ends lost 5 bases and 12 bases, in that order; junction bases with no gene match: 10. This CDR3 is 14 amino acids long. Germline CDR1 is SGHAT and CDR2 is FQNNGV. This chain's CDR3 is CASSQEGLAGLVYF. CDR3 nucleotide sequence: TGTGCCAGCAGCCAGGAGGGACTAGCGGGATTGGTGTACTTC.

This clone was observed a single time. The chain employs TRBV30 and TRBJ1-6, with D possibly being TRBD1 (6 bases). The CDR3 totals 16 residues. Germline values: CDR1 GTSNPN, CDR2 SVGIG (reference sequence). The ends were cut back, 1 base at V and 3 bases at J, with 13 bases in the middle. In DNA, the CDR3 is TGTGCCTGGAGTGACAAGGGGGTGGGCTATAATTCACCCCTCCACTTT. Translated: CAWSDKGVGYNSPLHF.

V gene TRBV5-4 combines with J gene TRBJ2-1; 9 bases map to TRBD2. The CDR3 is made up of 15 amino acids. CDR1 and CDR2 from the germline V gene are SGHNT and YYREEE (reference sequence). J was trimmed by 2 bases and V by 0 bases; bases with no gene match: 0. This chain's CDR3 is CASSLERGAYNEQFF. CDR3 in DNA: TGTGCCAGCAGCTTGGAGCGGGGGGCCTACAATGAGCAGTTCTTC. The whole variable domain, remainder taken from reference TRBV5-4 and TRBJ2-1, is ETGVTQSPTHLIKTRGQQVTLRCSSQSGHNTVSWYQQALGQGPQFIFQYYREEENGRGNFPPRFSGLQFPNYSSELNVNALELDDSALYLCASSLERGAYNEQFFGPGTRLTVL.

This chain uses TRBV7-2 with TRBJ1-1; the D is unclear. V gave up 3 bases and J gave up 1 base, with 12 bases separating them. Germline assignment: CDR1 SGHTA and CDR2 FQGNSA. The CDR3 extends over 15 amino acids. The CDR3 protein is CASSFGAGGNTEAFF. DNA of the CDR3: TGTGCCAGCAGCTTCGGTGCAGGAGGGAACACTGAAGCTTTCTTT.

V usage is TRBV30 and J usage is TRBJ1-6, with a possible D match to TRBD1 (5 bases). The CDR3 totals 15 residues. Germline V gene data show CDR1 as GTSNPN and CDR2 as SVGIG (reference sequence). V lost 4 bases and J 0 bases, leaving 10 bases between the germline ends. Written as DNA, the CDR3 is TGTGCCTGGACAGGGCCCAACTCCTATAATTCACCCCTCCACTTT. It translates to CAWTGPNSYNSPLHF.

The chain is built from TRBV18 and TRBJ2-1; 7 bases agree with TRBD2. CDR1 and CDR2 (germline): KGHSH, LQKENI. The V and J ends lost 1 base and 4 bases, in that order; junction bases with no gene match: 13. The CDR3 has 18 residues. The CDR3: CASSPLGMSGGFYNEQFF. CDR3 DNA sequence: TGTGCCAGCTCACCACTCGGAATGTCGGGGGGTTTTTACAATGAGCAGTTCTTC.

J is TRBJ2-1 and V is TRBV5-1; D ambiguous. The CDR3 loop spans 15 amino acids. The germline V and J ends were trimmed by 4 bases and 0 bases, with 11 bases remaining between them. Germline CDR1 and CDR2: SGHRS and YFSETQ. The CDR3 here is CASSRESSSYNEQFF. The CDR3 region has the DNA TGCGCCAGCAGCCGAGAATCGAGCTCCTACAATGAGCAGTTCTTC.

This clone was observed a handful of times. This rearrangement joins TRBV19 to TRBJ1-4; 8 nucleotides align to TRBD1. The CDR3 covers 15 residues. Losses at the gene ends were 5 bases for V and 10 bases for J; bases not matched to a gene: 12. Germline V gene data show CDR1 as LNHDA and CDR2 as SQIVND (reference sequence). CDR3 sequence reads: CASSPETGAIGKLFF. The CDR3 DNA reads as TGTGCCAGTAGTCCCGAGACAGGGGCGATCGGAAAACTGTTTTTT.

The chain links TRBV19 to TRBJ1-1; the D is unclear. CDR3 length: 14 amino acids. Trimming stripped 0 bases from V and 3 bases from J, with 8 bases between. In germline, CDR1 is LNHDA, CDR2 SQIVND (reference sequence). CDR3 sequence reads: CASSIDPRYTEAFF. CDR3 bases: TGTGCCAGTAGTATAGATCCTAGATACACTGAAGCTTTCTTT.